This T cell receptor beta chain derives from a study of blood T cells in healthy people across ages. General study findings and limits: There were more naive CD4+ cells and higher diversity in long-lived donors than in aged donors.

With a J-beta primer mix and a sample-barcoded 5' primer, a second PCR ran about 7 to 12 cycles. In TCRdb, the 5' RACE reads were re-called with MiXCR into one record per CDR3 protein. The table has about a million distinct CDR3 sequences, 35% to 40% seen once. There are 13 residues in the CDR3. Trimming cost V 2 bases and J 7 bases, with 11 bases left between them. Looked up from germline, CDR1 is SGHTA and CDR2 is FQGNSA. Details on this clonotype: No antigen is known for it.

The sequence was obtained from a man between 18 and 35 years old in good health. This chain links TRBV7-2 with TRBJ2-5, with unresolved D. The sequencing sample was made of blood. In DNA form, the CDR3 reads TGTGCCAGCAGCTTAAGGTCCCCGGGGACCCAGTACTTC. Its protein is CASSLRSPGTQYF.